These 29 T cell receptor beta chains came from one sample sequenced in a study of cytomegalovirus exposure and HLA in healthy donors. The PCR made use of 60 Vbeta and 13 Jbeta primers. Here immunoSEQ multiplex PCR was the method, and the copy in TCRdb shows in-frame clones only, minus some. The table has 75,000 to 100,000 clones, more than 70% seen once. Sequenced input: PBMCs. All receptors come from a man between 18 and 29 years old in good health and CMV-seropositive.

The genes are TRBV5-1 and TRBJ1-3; D is unclear. Per the germline V gene, CDR1 is SGHRS and CDR2 is YFSETQ. This CDR3 is 15 amino acids long. V lost 1 base and J lost 3, with 11 bases in between. In DNA, the CDR3 is TGCGCCAGCAGCTTGCTAGGAACGGGTGGAAACACCATATATTTT. It codes for CASSLLGTGGNTIYF.

The chain has TRBV27 and TRBJ1-6; D is possibly TRBD1 (5 bases). Trimming pared 4 bases from V and 8 bases from J, leaving 6 bases between. The CDR3 length is 12 residues. The V gene's germline CDR1 is MNHEY and CDR2 SMNVEV (reference sequence). This CDR3 is CASSWGDSPLHF. The CDR3 nucleotides read TGTGCCAGCAGTTGGGGGGATTCACCCCTCCACTTT.

V is TRBV5-1 and J is TRBJ2-1; 8 nucleotides line up with TRBD2. This CDR3 has 16 amino acids. Germline V gene sequence: CDR1 SGHRS, CDR2 YFSETQ. V lost 6 bases and J lost 6; bases outside the gene matches: 14. The CDR3 sequence is CASKRSTSGTGNEQFF. The CDR3 coding sequence is TGCGCCAGCAAAAGGAGTACTAGCGGCACCGGCAATGAGCAGTTCTTC.

For this clone: Other nucleotide sequences from this sample produce the same CDR3. The V call is TRBV6-4, the J call TRBJ2-3; 10 nucleotides match TRBD1. J lost 1 base, V lost 6 bases, and 1 base had no gene match. Germline-derived CDR1 and CDR2 are MRHNA and SNTAGT. CDR3 size: 14 residues. The CDR3 nucleotides read TGTGCCAGCAGCGGGACAGGGGGCACAGATACGCAGTATTTT. This translates into CASSGTGGTDTQYF.

This chain uses TRBV29-1 with TRBJ2-7; 8 bases are shared with TRBD2. CDR3 length: 15 residues. Germline V gene lookup returns CDR1 SQVTM and CDR2 ANQGSEA. V dropped 7 bases and J dropped 1; count of bases not matched to a gene: 12. CDR3 DNA: TGCAGCGCCGGGTACCAGCGGGGGCCGTCCTACGAGCAGTACTTC. Translating gives CSAGYQRGPSYEQYF.

This clone occurred a few times. This rearrangement joins TRBV30 to TRBJ2-5; tentative D call: TRBD2 (6 bases). In germline, CDR1 is GTSNPN, CDR2 SVGIG (reference sequence). The CDR3 runs 13 residues. The germline V and J ends were trimmed by 2 bases and 2 bases, with 9 bases remaining between them. CDR3 nucleotides: TGTGCCTGGAGTAACGGGGGACAAGAGACCCAGTACTTC. Residues: CAWSNGGQETQYF. The full variable domain, in which reference TRBV30 and TRBJ2-5 provide the parts outside the CDR3, is SQTIHQWPATLVQPVGSPLSLECTVEGTSNPNLYWYRQAAGRGLQLLFYSVGIGQISSEVPQNLSASRPQDRQFILSSKKLLLSDSGFYLCAWSNGGQETQYFGPGTRLLVL.

This clone was seen only once. V gene TRBV30 combines with J gene TRBJ1-6, with 10 nucleotides matching TRBD1. The CDR3 length is 15 residues. CDR1 and CDR2 from the germline V gene are GTSNPN and SVGIG (reference sequence). Unmatched junction bases numbered 3, after V lost 0 bases and J lost 7 bases. The CDR3 reads CAWSVTGQGNSPLHF. The CDR3, as DNA: TGTGCCTGGAGTGTAACGGGACAGGGGAATTCACCCCTCCACTTT.

This chain joins TRBV28 and TRBJ2-3; 9 bases agree with TRBD2. The CDR3 has 14 amino acids. After removal of 5 bases from V and 4 bases from J, the junction contained 4 bases not matched to a gene. Looked up from germline, CDR1 is MDHEN and CDR2 is SYDVKM. CDR3 sequence reads: CASSGTSIADTQYF. In DNA form, the CDR3 reads TGTGCCAGCAGTGGGACTAGCATAGCAGATACGCAGTATTTT.

This chain links TRBV6-1 with TRBJ1-1; no firm D call. Germline V gene data show CDR1 as MNHNS and CDR2 as SASEGT. CDR3 length: 12 amino acids. V gave up 7 bases and J gave up 3 bases, with 9 bases separating them. The CDR3: CASTKTYTEAFF. DNA for the CDR3: TGTGCCAGCACGAAGACATACACTGAAGCTTTCTTT.

The chain is built from TRBV19 and TRBJ1-3; TRBD1 might be the D (6 bases). The V gene lost 8 bases and the J gene lost 4 bases, with 15 bases spanning the gap. This CDR3 contains 14 residues. From germline, CDR1 is LNHDA and CDR2 SQIVND (reference sequence). CDR3: CASGAGAQGNTIYF. CDR3 nucleotides: TGTGCCAGTGGTGCGGGGGCTCAAGGAAACACCATATATTTT.

V is TRBV4-1 and J is TRBJ1-5, with D possibly being TRBD1 (5 bases). This CDR3 has 15 residues. CDR1 and CDR2 (germline): MGHRA, YSYEKL. V was shortened by 1 base and J by 4 bases, with 11 bases between the two germline ends. The CDR3 sequence is CASSQVLTDNQPQHF. For the CDR3, the DNA is TGCGCCAGCAGCCAAGTATTGACAGATAATCAGCCCCAGCATTTT.

This rearrangement joins TRBV4-2 to TRBJ2-7; perhaps TRBD2 as D (6 bases). V lost 1 base to trimming and J lost 2 bases, with 9 bases between them. The CDR3 length is 14 residues. Germline CDR1 reads LGHNA; CDR2 reads YNFKEQ. CDR3 nucleotide sequence: TGTGCCAGCAGCCAAGGTCGGACTACCTACGAGCAGTACTTC. It codes for CASSQGRTTYEQYF.

This sequence joins TRBV4-2 and TRBJ2-5; possibly TRBD1 for D (5 bases). V dropped 3 bases and J dropped 4 bases, with 15 bases sitting between them. This CDR3 is 15 amino acids long. Germline lookup yields CDR1 LGHNA and CDR2 YNFKEQ. This CDR3 is CASSHPGTGGETQYF. The CDR3 DNA follows: TGTGCCAGCAGCCATCCCGGCACAGGCGGAGAGACCCAGTACTTC.

CDR3 region: CASSVGQGGGYTF. CDR3 in DNA: TGTGCCAGCAGCGTGGGACAGGGAGGCGGCTACACCTTC. V is TRBV11-2 and J is TRBJ1-2; TRBD1 matches 9 bases. Germline trimming cut 5 bases from V and 8 bases from J; bases unmatched to any gene: 6. CDR1 and CDR2 from the germline V gene are SGHAT and FQNNGV. This CDR3 contains 13 residues.

The CDR3 coding sequence is TGTGCCAGCAGGCCGACATCCGGGTTAGCGGGGGGGCCGTACGAGCAGTACTTC. This encodes CASRPTSGLAGGPYEQYF. The rearrangement links TRBV27 to TRBJ2-7; 11 nucleotides match TRBD2. Germline lookup yields CDR1 MNHEY and CDR2 SMNVEV (reference sequence). The J segment lost 4 bases and the V segment lost 6 bases, leaving 17 bases of the junction unmatched. CDR3 length equals 18 residues.

This rearrangement joins TRBV6-1 to TRBJ1-6, with TRBD1 as a possible D gene (5 bases). V was shortened by 2 bases and J by 6 bases, with 11 bases between the two germline ends. Germline CDR1 reads MNHNS; CDR2 reads SASEGT. The CDR3 loop spans 15 amino acids. The CDR3 reads CASSERGQVNSPLHF. In DNA, the CDR3 is TGTGCCAGCAGTGAAAGAGGACAAGTTAATTCACCCCTCCACTTT.

The chain uses TRBV27 and TRBJ1-4; 7 bases are shared with TRBD1. CDR1 is MNHEY and CDR2 is SMNVEV in the germline V gene (reference sequence). CDR3 size: 14 residues. Trimming removed 3 bases from V and 6 bases from J; junction bases left unmatched: 4. This CDR3 is CASSFQGVYEKLFF. DNA of the CDR3: TGTGCCAGCAGTTTCCAGGGGGTCTATGAAAAACTGTTTTTT.

There are a few counts of this clone. The rearrangement joins TRBV7-9 to TRBJ2-3, with D possibly matching TRBD2 (5 bases). Per germline, CDR1 SEHNR and CDR2 FQNEAQ (reference sequence). The V end was cut by 5 bases, the J end by 4 bases, with 10 bases between. CDR3 size: 13 residues. CDR3 sequence: CASSPRGPDTQYF. The CDR3 region has the DNA TGTGCCAGCAGCCCTCGAGGGCCAGATACGCAGTATTTT.

The chain employs TRBV27 and TRBJ2-1, with 8 positions matching TRBD2. Germline CDR1 and CDR2: MNHEY and SMNVEV (reference sequence). V gave up 7 bases and J gave up 4 bases; unmatched junction bases: 3. The CDR3 spans 13 residues. DNA of the CDR3: TGTGCCAGCACGGGGGGGGAATACAATGAGCAGTTCTTC. This gives the protein CASTGGEYNEQFF.

V is TRBV27 and J is TRBJ1-1, with TRBD1 matching 7 bases. Germline-derived CDR1 and CDR2 are MNHEY and SMNVEV (reference sequence). After removal of 4 bases from V and 4 bases from J, the junction contained 6 bases not matched to a gene. This CDR3 contains 14 residues. The CDR3 spells CASSSTGVGTEAFF. CDR3 nucleotides: TGTGCCAGCAGTTCTACAGGGGTCGGCACTGAAGCTTTCTTT.

The genes are TRBV15 and TRBJ1-2; D remains unclear. CDR1 and CDR2 from the germline V gene are LNHNV and YYDKDF (reference sequence). Trimming removed 3 bases at V and 5 bases at J, with 7 bases between. The CDR3 runs 12 residues. CDR3 protein: CATSSDFYGYTF. The DNA for the CDR3 is TGTGCCACCAGCAGTGACTTTTATGGCTACACCTTC. Based on the CDR3 plus reference TRBV15 and TRBJ1-2, the full variable domain is DAMVIQNPRYQVTQFGKPVTLSCSQTLNHNVMYWYQQKSSQAPKLLFHYYDKDFNNEADTPDNFQSRRPNTSFCFLDIRSPGLGDTAMYLCATSSDFYGYTFGSGTRLTVV.

This clone was counted a single time. The gene calls are TRBV6-4 and TRBJ2-1, with D unresolved. Germline CDR1 reads MRHNA; CDR2 reads SNTAGT. V was shortened by 4 bases and J by 0 bases, with 4 bases between the two germline ends. The CDR3 is made up of 13 amino acids. CDR3 amino acids: CASSVASYNEQFF. In DNA, the CDR3 is TGTGCCAGCAGTGTAGCCTCCTACAATGAGCAGTTCTTC.

Note on this clone: The same CDR3 can be traced to other DNA sequences in this sample. The chain carries TRBV2 and TRBJ2-2; perhaps TRBD1 as D (6 bases). This CDR3 is built from 15 residues. CDR1 is SNHLY, CDR2 FYNNEI, per germline. With 6 bases removed from V and 1 base from J, the gap between germline ends came to 12 bases. The CDR3 here is CASRSNRVNTGELFF. CDR3 nucleotide sequence: TGTGCCAGCAGGAGCAACAGGGTGAACACCGGGGAGCTGTTTTTT. The complete variable domain, with remaining parts taken from reference TRBV2 and TRBJ2-2, reads EPEVTQTPSHQVTQMGQEVILRCVPISNHLYFYWYRQILGQKVEFLVSFYNNEISEKSEIFDDQFSVERPDGSNFTLKIRSTKLEDSAMYFCASRSNRVNTGELFFGEGSRLTVL.

V and J are TRBV7-6 and TRBJ2-7; 11 bases match TRBD2. Losses at the gene ends were 0 bases for V and 0 bases for J; bases not matched to a gene: 4. Germline assignment: CDR1 SGHVS and CDR2 FNYEAQ. The CDR3 runs to 17 residues. CDR3 nucleotides: TGTGCCAGCAGCTTAGCGCTAGCGGGGGGCCGCTCCTACGAGCAGTACTTC. Residues: CASSLALAGGRSYEQYF.

The chain is built from TRBV7-2 and TRBJ2-3; 11 positions match TRBD2. The germline V gene has CDR1 SGHTA and CDR2 FQGNSA. J was trimmed by 4 bases and V by 3 bases; bases with no gene match: 3. The CDR3 is 15 residues long. The CDR3 coding sequence is TGTGCCAGCAGCTTTAGCGGGGGGGCATCAGATACGCAGTATTTT. Residues: CASSFSGGASDTQYF. Looking up the rest from reference TRBV7-2 and TRBJ2-3 gives the full variable domain: GAGVSQSPSNKVTEKGKDVELRCDPISGHTALYWYRQSLGQGLEFLIYFQGNSAPDKSGLPSDRFSAERTGGSVSTLTIQRTQQEDSAVYLCASSFSGGASDTQYFGPGTRLTVL.

V usage is TRBV11-2 and J usage is TRBJ2-3; no clear D gene. CDR3 size: 13 residues. V was clipped by 5 bases and J by 5 bases, with 11 bases between them. CDR1 and CDR2 (germline): SGHAT, FQNNGV. CDR3 DNA sequence: TGTGCCAGCAGCCCTCGGCCGGGAGATACGCAGTATTTT. It codes for CASSPRPGDTQYF.

The chain has TRBV5-6 and TRBJ1-6; D remains ambiguous. The germline gives CDR1 SGHDT, CDR2 YYEEEE. The CDR3 spans 19 residues. V dropped 0 bases and J dropped 0 bases, with 16 bases sitting between them. The CDR3 DNA reads TGTGCCAGCAGCTTGGGCAGCTTGAGATACAGCTCCTATAATTCACCCCTCCACTTT. Translated: CASSLGSLRYSSYNSPLHF.

The V call is TRBV5-8, the J call TRBJ2-7; tentatively, D is TRBD1 (6 bases). Germline CDR1 and CDR2: SGHTS and YDEGEE. V was trimmed by 7 bases and J by 1 base, leaving 18 bases between them. The CDR3 totals 15 residues. CDR3 bases: TGTGCCAGCTATAGGACTTTCACAGGGTCCTACGAGCAGTACTTC. Protein: CASYRTFTGSYEQYF.

This clone was recorded a few times. The V and J genes are TRBV6-1 and TRBJ1-2, with D uncertain. The ends were cut back, 7 bases at V and 2 bases at J, with 8 bases in the middle. The CDR3 totals 12 residues. The germline gives CDR1 MNHNS, CDR2 SASEGT. The CDR3 DNA is TGTGCCAGCATCTCGGGAAACTATGGCTACACCTTC. Protein: CASISGNYGYTF.